Here is one T cell receptor beta chain with its context. The antigen remains undetermined. This sample also contains other DNA sequences that code for the same CDR3. These data belong to a study of cytomegalovirus exposure and HLA in healthy donors. Overall study findings and caveats: Cytomegalovirus association was assigned to under 200 TCR beta chains. In an earlier analysis, most TCR beta V segments were productive about 87% or about 30% of the time.

Germline V gene sequence: CDR1 SGHRS, CDR2 YFSETQ. This CDR3 is 13 amino acids long. Trimming took 2 bases from V and 6 from J; bases not matched to a gene: 4. Healthy donors of bone marrow made up the group. This PCR relied on a set of 60 Vbeta primers and 13 Jbeta primers. Libraries were prepared by immunoSEQ multiplex PCR; TCRdb keeps only in-frame clonotypes and omits some of them. This table holds around 200,000 clones, more than 75% found once. The sequence came from a woman aged 40 to 49 in good health and CMV-seronegative. Sequenced input: PBMCs. The rearrangement links TRBV5-1 to TRBJ1-2; the match to TRBD1 covers 7 bases. The CDR3: CASSFGQGDGYTF. The CDR3 DNA follows: TGCGCCAGCAGCTTTGGGCAGGGGGATGGCTACACCTTC.